What follows describes a single T cell receptor beta chain. TCRdb's table, derived via immunoSEQ multiplex PCR, lists solely in-frame clones and lacks some. Of 70,000 to 90,000 clones listed, 70% to 85% are singletons. This entry is derived from a study of OX40 agonist ivuxolimab in advanced cancers. The germline gives CDR1 MNHEY, CDR2 SVGAGI. The V and J ends lost 3 bases and 6 bases, in that order; junction bases with no gene match: 7. This CDR3 has 16 amino acids. The chain joins TRBV6-5 to TRBJ2-1; 11 bases agree with TRBD2. This receptor was taken from an adult with an advanced solid tumor such as melanoma, head and neck, liver or kidney cancer. This specimen consisted of CD4+ or CD8+ T cells sorted from blood, obtained in a trial of the OX40 agonist ivuxolimab. The CDR3 spells CASSYILAGGLNEQFF. The CDR3 DNA follows: TGTGCCAGCAGTTATATTCTAGCGGGAGGTCTCAATGAGCAGTTCTTC.